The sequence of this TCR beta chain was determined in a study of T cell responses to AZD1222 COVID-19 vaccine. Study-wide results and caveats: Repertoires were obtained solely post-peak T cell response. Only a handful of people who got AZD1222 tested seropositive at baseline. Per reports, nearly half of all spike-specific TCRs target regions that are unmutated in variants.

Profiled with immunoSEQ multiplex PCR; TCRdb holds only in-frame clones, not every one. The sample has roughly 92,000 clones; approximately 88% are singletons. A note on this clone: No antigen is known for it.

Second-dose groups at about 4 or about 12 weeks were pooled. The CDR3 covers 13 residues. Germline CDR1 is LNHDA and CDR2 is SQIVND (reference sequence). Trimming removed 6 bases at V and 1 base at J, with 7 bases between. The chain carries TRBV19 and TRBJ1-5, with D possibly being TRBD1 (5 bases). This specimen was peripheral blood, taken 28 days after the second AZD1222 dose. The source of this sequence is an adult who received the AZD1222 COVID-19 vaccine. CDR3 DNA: TGTGCCAGTAGGGGGGTGAGCAATCAGCCCCAGCATTTT. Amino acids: CASRGVSNQPQHF.